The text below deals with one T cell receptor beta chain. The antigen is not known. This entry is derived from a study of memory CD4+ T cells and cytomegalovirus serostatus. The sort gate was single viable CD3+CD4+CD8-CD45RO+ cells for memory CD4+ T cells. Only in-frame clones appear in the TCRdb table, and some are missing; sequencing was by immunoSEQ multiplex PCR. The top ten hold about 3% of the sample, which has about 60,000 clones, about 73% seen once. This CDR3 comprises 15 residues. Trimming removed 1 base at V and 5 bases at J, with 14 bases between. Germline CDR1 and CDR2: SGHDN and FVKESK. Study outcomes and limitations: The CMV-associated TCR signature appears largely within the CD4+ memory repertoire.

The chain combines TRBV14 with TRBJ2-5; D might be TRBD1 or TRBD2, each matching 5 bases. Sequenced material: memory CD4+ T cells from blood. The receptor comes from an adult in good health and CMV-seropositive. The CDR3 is CASSQGGGTAETQYF. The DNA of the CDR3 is TGTGCCAGCAGCCAAGGTGGGGGTACAGCGGAGACCCAGTACTTC. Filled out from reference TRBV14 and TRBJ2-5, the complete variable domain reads EAGVTQFPSHSVIEKGQTVTLRCDPISGHDNLYWYRRVMGKEIKFLLHFVKESKQDESGMPNNRFLAERTGGTYSTLKVQPAELEDSGVYFCASSQGGGTAETQYFGPGTRLLVL.